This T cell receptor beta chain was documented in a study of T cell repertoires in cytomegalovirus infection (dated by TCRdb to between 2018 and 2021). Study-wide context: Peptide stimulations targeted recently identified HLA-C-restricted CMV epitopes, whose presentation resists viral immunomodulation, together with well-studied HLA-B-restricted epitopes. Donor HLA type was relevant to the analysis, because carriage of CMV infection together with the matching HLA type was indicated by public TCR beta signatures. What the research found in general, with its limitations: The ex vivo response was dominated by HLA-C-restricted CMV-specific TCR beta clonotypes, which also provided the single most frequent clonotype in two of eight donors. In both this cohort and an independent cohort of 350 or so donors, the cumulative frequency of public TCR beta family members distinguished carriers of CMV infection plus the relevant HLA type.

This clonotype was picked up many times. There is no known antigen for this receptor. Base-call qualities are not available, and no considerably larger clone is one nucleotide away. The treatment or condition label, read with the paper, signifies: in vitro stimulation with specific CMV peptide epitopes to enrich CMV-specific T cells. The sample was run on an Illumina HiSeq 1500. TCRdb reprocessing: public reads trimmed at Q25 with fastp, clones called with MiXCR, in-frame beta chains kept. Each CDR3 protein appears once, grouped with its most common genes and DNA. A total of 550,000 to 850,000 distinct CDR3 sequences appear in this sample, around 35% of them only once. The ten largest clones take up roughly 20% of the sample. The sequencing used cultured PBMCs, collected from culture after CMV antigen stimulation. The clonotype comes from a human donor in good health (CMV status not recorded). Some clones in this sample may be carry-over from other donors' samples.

The DNA reads as follows: TGTGCCAGCAGCTTGACAGGCGGTACGCAGTATTTT. The encoded protein is CASSLTGGTQYF. The chain was built from TRBV7-2 and TRBJ2-3; TRBD1 is a weak D gene call, 6 bases matching. Spanning cysteine to phenylalanine, the CDR3 consists of 12 amino acids. Of the read, only the CDR3 DNA is kept; its 36 bases are in frame from base 1. Per the germline V gene, SGHTA is the CDR1 and FQGNSA is the CDR2. Trimming takes 3 bases from V and 8 bases from J, and the germline ends sit 9 bases apart.